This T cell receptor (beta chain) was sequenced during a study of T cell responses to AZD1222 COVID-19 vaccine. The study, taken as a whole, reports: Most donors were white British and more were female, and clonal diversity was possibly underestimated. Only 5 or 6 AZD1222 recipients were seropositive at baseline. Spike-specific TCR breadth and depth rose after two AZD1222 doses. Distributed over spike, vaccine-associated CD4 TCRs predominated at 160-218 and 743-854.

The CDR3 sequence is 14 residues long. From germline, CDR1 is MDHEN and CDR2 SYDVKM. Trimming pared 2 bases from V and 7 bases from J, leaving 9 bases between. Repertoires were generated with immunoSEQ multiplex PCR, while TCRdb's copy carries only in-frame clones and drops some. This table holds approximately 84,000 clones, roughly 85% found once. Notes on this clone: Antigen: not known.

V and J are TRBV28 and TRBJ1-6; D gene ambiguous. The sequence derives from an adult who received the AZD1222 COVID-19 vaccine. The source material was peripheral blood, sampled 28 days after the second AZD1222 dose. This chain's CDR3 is CASSLGHKNSPLHF. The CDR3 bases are TGTGCCAGCAGTTTAGGGCATAAAAATTCACCCCTCCACTTT.